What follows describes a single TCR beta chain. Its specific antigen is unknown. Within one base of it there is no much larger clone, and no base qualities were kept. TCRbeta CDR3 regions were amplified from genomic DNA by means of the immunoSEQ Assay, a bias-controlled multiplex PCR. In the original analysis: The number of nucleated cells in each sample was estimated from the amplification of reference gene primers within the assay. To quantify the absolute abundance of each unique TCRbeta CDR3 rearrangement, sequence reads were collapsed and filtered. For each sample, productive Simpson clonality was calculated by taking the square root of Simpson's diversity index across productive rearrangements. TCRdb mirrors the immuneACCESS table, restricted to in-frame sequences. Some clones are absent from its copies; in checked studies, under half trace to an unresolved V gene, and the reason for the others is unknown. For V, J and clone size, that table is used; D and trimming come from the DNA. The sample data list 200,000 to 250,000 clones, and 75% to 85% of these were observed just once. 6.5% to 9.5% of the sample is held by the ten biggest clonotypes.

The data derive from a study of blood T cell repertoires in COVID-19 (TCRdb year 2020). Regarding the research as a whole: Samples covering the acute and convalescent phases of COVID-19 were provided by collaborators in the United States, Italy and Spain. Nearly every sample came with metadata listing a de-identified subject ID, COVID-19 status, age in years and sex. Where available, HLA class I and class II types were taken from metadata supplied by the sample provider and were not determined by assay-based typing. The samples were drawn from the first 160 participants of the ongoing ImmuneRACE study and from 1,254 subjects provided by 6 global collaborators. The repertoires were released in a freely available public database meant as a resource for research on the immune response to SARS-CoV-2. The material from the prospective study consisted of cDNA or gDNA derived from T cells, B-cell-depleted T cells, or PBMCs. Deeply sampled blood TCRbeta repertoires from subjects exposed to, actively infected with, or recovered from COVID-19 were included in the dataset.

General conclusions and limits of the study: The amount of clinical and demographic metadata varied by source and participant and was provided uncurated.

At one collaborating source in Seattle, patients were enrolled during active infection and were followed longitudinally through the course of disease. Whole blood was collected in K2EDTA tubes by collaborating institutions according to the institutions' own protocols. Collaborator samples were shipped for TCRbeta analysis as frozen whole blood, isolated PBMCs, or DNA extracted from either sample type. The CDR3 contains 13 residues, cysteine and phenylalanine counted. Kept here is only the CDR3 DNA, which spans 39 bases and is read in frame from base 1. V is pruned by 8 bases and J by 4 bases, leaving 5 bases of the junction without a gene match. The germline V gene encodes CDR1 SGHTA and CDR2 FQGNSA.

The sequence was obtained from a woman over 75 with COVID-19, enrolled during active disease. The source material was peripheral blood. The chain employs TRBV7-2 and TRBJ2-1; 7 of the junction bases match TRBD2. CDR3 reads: CASVRGGYNEQFF. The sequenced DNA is TGTGCCAGCGTTCGCGGGGGTTACAATGAGCAGTTCTTC. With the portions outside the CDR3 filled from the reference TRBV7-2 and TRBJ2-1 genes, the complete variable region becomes GAGVSQSPSNKVTEKGKDVELRCDPISGHTALYWYRQSLGQGLEFLIYFQGNSAPDKSGLPSDRFSAERTGGSVSTLTIQRTQQEDSAVYLCASVRGGYNEQFFGPGTRLTVL.